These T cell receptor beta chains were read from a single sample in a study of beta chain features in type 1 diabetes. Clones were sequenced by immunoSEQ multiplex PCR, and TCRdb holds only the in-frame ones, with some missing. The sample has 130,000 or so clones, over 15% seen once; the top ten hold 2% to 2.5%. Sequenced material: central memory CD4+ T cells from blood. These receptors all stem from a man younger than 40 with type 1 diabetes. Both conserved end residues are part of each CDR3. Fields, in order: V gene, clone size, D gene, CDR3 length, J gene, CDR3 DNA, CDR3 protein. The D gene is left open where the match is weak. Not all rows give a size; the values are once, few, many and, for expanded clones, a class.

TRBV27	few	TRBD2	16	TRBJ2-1	TGTGCCAGCAGTTCCGCAGGACTAGCGCCGACCAATGAGCAGTTCTTC	CASSSAGLAPTNEQFF
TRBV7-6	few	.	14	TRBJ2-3	TGTGCCAGCAGCCTTAGGGCGGGGCCAGATACGCAGTATTTT	CASSLRAGPDTQYF
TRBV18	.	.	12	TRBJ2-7	TGTGCCAGCTCGGCGGGCTCCTACGAGCAGTACTTC	CASSAGSYEQYF
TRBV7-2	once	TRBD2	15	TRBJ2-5	TGTGCCAGCAGCTATAGACTAGCGGGGGAAGAGACCCAGTACTTC	CASSYRLAGEETQYF
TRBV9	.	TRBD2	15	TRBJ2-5	TGTGCCAGCAGCGTAGGGACTAGCGTTGGAGAGACCCAGTACTTC	CASSVGTSVGETQYF
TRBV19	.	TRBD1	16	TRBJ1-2	TGTGCCAGTAGTTCATCCTCGGGACAGGGTAACTATGGCTACACCTTC	CASSSSSGQGNYGYTF
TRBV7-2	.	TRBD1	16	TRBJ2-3	TGTGCCAGCAGCTTAACCGGGACAGGGGACTCAGATACGCAGTATTTT	CASSLTGTGDSDTQYF
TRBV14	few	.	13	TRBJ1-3	TGTGCCAGCAGCCAGAACCTCGGGAACACCATATATTTT	CASSQNLGNTIYF
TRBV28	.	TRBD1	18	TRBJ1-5	TGTGCCAGCACCATTGGACAGGGGAGGATCTATAGCAATCAGCCCCAGCATTTT	CASTIGQGRIYSNQPQHF
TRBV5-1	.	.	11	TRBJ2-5	TGCGCCAGCAGCGACCACGAGACCCAGTACTTC	CASSDHETQYF
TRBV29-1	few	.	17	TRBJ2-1	TGCAGCGTCGGCAGGAGTTCGACTCGTTTGCTCCTCAATGAGCAGTTCTTC	CSVGRSSTRLLLNEQFF
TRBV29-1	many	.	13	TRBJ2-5	TGCAGCGTTGAAGTAGGGGCGGGGGAGACCCAGTACTTC	CSVEVGAGETQYF
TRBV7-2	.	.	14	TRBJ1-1	TGTGCCAGCAGCCCACCTTCACAGAACACTGAAGCTTTCTTT	CASSPPSQNTEAFF
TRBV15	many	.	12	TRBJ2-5	TGTGCCACCAGGAGGTATCAAGAGACCCAGTACTTC	CATRRYQETQYF
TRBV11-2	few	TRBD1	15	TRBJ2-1	TGTGCCAGCAGCGATTACGACAGGGGGGACAATGAGCAGTTCTTC	CASSDYDRGDNEQFF